This section outlines one T cell receptor (beta chain) sequence together with its context. Sequencing used immunoSEQ multiplex PCR; TCRdb keeps in-frame clones, though not all of them. This sample carries about 130,000 clones, around 83% of them seen once, and the ten largest clones take 12%. This record belongs to a study of blood T cell repertoires in COVID-19. Germline trimming cut 8 bases from V and 3 bases from J; bases unmatched to any gene: 6. The germline V gene has CDR1 LNHNV and CDR2 YYDKDF (reference sequence). The CDR3 length is 14 residues. Specimen: peripheral blood. This clonotype originated in a man aged 55 to 69 with acute or convalescent COVID-19. The chain employs TRBV15 and TRBJ2-2; TRBD1 aligns across 7 bases. The CDR3 region is CATRSQGYTGELFF. The CDR3 DNA is TGTGCCACCCGGTCACAGGGGTACACCGGGGAGCTGTTTTTT.